This TCR beta chain came from a study of shared clonotypes between healthy human individuals. V gave up 1 base and J gave up 3 bases, with 13 bases separating them. The length of the CDR3 is 15 residues. The germline CDR1 and CDR2 sequences are SGHNT and YENEEA. Notes on the study in general: Despite large depth, sorted-subset datasets appeared incompletely sequenced. The study sampled only blood, and tissue repertoires likely differ.

In the study's own analysis: ImmunoSEQ gave junction-only sequences without quality scores, so filtering differed. Only in-frame clones appear in the TCRdb table, and some are missing; sequencing was by immunoSEQ multiplex PCR. V, J and clone size derive from that table, while D and trimming were established from the DNA sequence. The sample contains around 510,000 clones, around 95% of which appear only once. Note on this clone: Its matching antigen is unknown.

Sequenced sample: naive CD4+ T cells sorted from blood. Subset of the sample: CD45RA+ positively selected. The rearrangement links TRBV11-3 to TRBJ2-7; TRBD1 might be the D (5 bases). This TCR was sampled from a woman aged 30 to 39 in good health. The CDR3 region is CASSLGAGLNYEQYF. The CDR3, as DNA: TGTGCCAGCAGCTTAGGGGCAGGGCTAAACTACGAGCAGTACTTC.